This TCR beta chain was identified in a study of Graves' ophthalmopathy and Graves' hyperthyroidism listed by TCRdb under 2018. At the level of the whole study: Peripheral blood was collected before any treatment was given, at the time of initial diagnosis. To tell Graves' ophthalmopathy apart from Graves' hyperthyroidism, and to predict which patients would progress to ophthalmopathy, the study relied on TCR beta repertoire signatures. Following sampling, methimazole starting at 30 mg daily was administered to hyperthyroidism patients, and high-dose intravenous methylprednisolone was administered to ophthalmopathy patients. The independent validation cohort included approximately 19 hyperthyroidism patients plus 17 patients who later progressed from hyperthyroidism to ophthalmopathy. In total, 135 blood samples were TCR-sequenced: around 42 ophthalmopathy, some 75 hyperthyroidism and roughly 17 hyperthyroidism-to-ophthalmopathy patients. A discovery set of 100 patients (43 ophthalmopathy, 60 or so stable hyperthyroidism) was enrolled to explore V-J signatures distinguishing ophthalmopathy from hyperthyroidism. In a handful of hyperthyroidism patients, the T-cell repertoires found in thyroid tissue were compared with those found in blood.

Patients with ophthalmopathy had moderately to severely active disease, with a Clinical Activity Score of 3 or more, a NOSPECS grade of 4 or more, and a disease duration of less than 3 months. Anyone with other autoimmune diseases, uncontrolled infections, pregnancy or lactation was excluded from the study. Diagnosis relied on clinical symptoms, serum thyroxine, TRAb, thyroid ultrasound and orbital computed tomography. Using Ficoll-Paque density gradient centrifugation, PBMCs were isolated from 10 ml of fresh peripheral blood. Trizol reagent was used to extract the total RNA, and its quality was then checked on an Agilent 2100 Bioanalyzer. The paper's findings and limits, for the study overall: In validation, the model predicted ophthalmopathy progression with 55% to 71% sensitivity and less than 80% specificity; some twelve predicted patients were CT-confirmed with GO in a median of approximately six months. In cross-validation, the 13-signature model distinguished ophthalmopathy from stable hyperthyroidism with approximately 90% sensitivity and over 81% specificity, while in the test set the corresponding values were around 79% and 71%. Sample size was not predetermined statistically, and investigators were not blinded to group allocation. Most expanded thyroid clonotypes with frequency above 0.001 were also detected in blood, suggesting blood repertoires may reflect the thyroid immune response.

TCR beta CDR3 regions were amplified from RNA transcripts for repertoire sequencing. The first round was an RT-PCR using HTBI primers with the Qiagen OneStep RT-PCR kit, and this first round was followed by a second-round multiplex PCR, then size selection and purification. Sequencing of the libraries was carried out on an Illumina HiSeq2000 in paired-end mode with 100 bp reads. The authors processed their data as follows. SOAPnuke was used to process the reads, throwing out any read that had adapters, had uncalled bases, had a mean Phred below 15, or lacked an exact constant-primer or identifier match. COPE v1.2.5 was used to merge the high-quality paired reads. Clonotypes were defined as unique nucleotide sequences and were aligned to IMGT TRB V, D and J references using MiTCR v1.1. The analysis was limited to V-J combinations with a frequency above 0.0001, which together covered roughly 99% of the repertoires. For each V-J combination, a TCR clonal expansion and chaos score was defined as the ratio of F50 clonal expansion to chaos observed in the TCRdist matrix. Features were reduced by Welch's t-statistics and random forest to over ten V-J combinations, which fed a naive Bayes classifier. The similarity between thyroid and blood repertoires was quantified using the Morisita-Horn index. The raw public reads went through TCRdb reprocessing: fastp at Q25, MiXCR clone calling, in-frame beta chains kept. Identical CDR3 proteins give one entry, which carries the most common genes and DNA. The V and J calls and clone size are TCRdb's, not the authors'. The sample table contains 200,000 to 250,000 distinct CDR3 sequences; only one count was recorded for roughly 50% of them. Roughly half of the sample belongs to the ten largest clones.

To note about this clonotype: Its antigen is unknown. Nothing much larger sits one base from this clone, and base qualities are not available.

Reading the germline V gene (reference sequence) gives CDR1 DFQATT and CDR2 SNEGSKA. From the cysteine up to the phenylalanine, the CDR3 has a length of 12 residues. Here the CDR3 DNA is all that survives: 36 bases in frame from base 1. The sequence was collected from an adult man with Graves' ophthalmopathy. Recombination joined TRBV20-1 with TRBJ2-5; D gene: possibly TRBD2, on 6 matching bases. The sample taken for sequencing was peripheral blood. CDR3 region: CSSSAGKETQYF. The sequenced DNA is TGCAGCTCAAGCGCGGGGAAAGAGACCCAGTACTTC.